This entry lists 24 T cell receptor beta chains sequenced from one sample in a study of prognosis after radiotherapy for stage I lung cancer. From genomic DNA, TCR beta CDR3 was amplified by two-round multiplex PCR. Initially, in first-round PCR, primers specific to each TRBV and TRBJ gene were used. TCRdb re-derived calls from the multiplex PCR reads in MiXCR, one entry per CDR3 protein. This sample has 30,000 to 40,000 distinct CDR3 sequences; under 40% occur once, and the top ten carry around a sixth. Here the sequenced sample was PBMCs, taken before or after stereotactic body radiation therapy (not recorded which). The receptor source for this set is a donor aged 50 or older with non-small cell lung cancer.

There are many counts of this clonotype. CDR3 bases: TGTGCCAGCAGTTACGAGGGGCTCACTGAAGCTTTCTTT. Protein: CASSYEGLTEAFF. The V and J genes are TRBV6-2 or TRBV6-3 and TRBJ1-1; TRBD1 is a possible D gene (5 bases). Germline loops: CDR1 MNHEY, CDR2 SVGEGT. The CDR3 has 13 amino acids. V was cut by 2 bases and J by 4 bases, with 8 bases left in between.

This clonotype was recorded once. At one end, the junction sequence differs from germline, possibly due to a read error. The genes are TRBV7-9 and TRBJ1-2; D is perhaps TRBD1 (5 bases). CDR1 SEHNR and CDR2 FQNEAQ come from the germline V gene (reference sequence). This CDR3 has 15 amino acids. The chain's CDR3 is CASSPMTAPRDGYTF. CDR3 sequence (DNA): TGTGCCAGCAGCCCCATGACAGCTCCTAGGGATGGCTATACCTTC.

At least ten counts were recorded for this clonotype. The gene calls are TRBV11-3 and TRBJ2-7; D unresolved. The CDR3 length is 12 residues. CDR1 is SGHNT, CDR2 YENEEA, per germline. The V end lost 5 bases, the J end lost 4 bases, and 9 bases lay between the germline ends. CDR3 DNA: TGTGCCAGCAGCCAAGGGATTTACGAGCAGTACTTC. The encoded protein is CASSQGIYEQYF.

The V call is TRBV16, the J call TRBJ1-4; possibly TRBD1 for D (5 bases). Germline assignment: CDR1 KGHSY and CDR2 FQNENV. The CDR3 contains 17 residues. V was trimmed by 4 bases and J by 0 bases, leaving 15 bases between them. The CDR3, as DNA: TGTGCCAGCAGCCTACGTGGCGGGGGATCAACTAATGAAAAACTGTTTTTT. This codes for CASSLRGGGSTNEKLFF.

This clonotype was found once. The junction shows a germline mismatch at one end, possibly a read error. This chain uses TRBV6-2 or TRBV6-3 with TRBJ2-5; D is possibly TRBD2 (6 bases). Per the germline V gene, CDR1 is MNHEY and CDR2 is SVGEGT. The CDR3 is 12 amino acids. CDR3 region: CAIKGGGETQCF. The DNA for the CDR3 is TGTGCCATCAAAGGAGGAGGGGAGACCCAGTGCTTC.

As regards this clonotype: Its ends do not fully match the called genes, so a read error is possible. The chain employs TRBV10-3 and TRBJ2-2; D could derive from TRBD1 or TRBD2 (5 bases each). Looked up from germline, CDR1 is ENHRY and CDR2 is SYGVKD. CDR3 length: 16 residues. The DNA for the CDR3 is TGTTCCATCAGTGAGGGGTTTGGCGGGTACACCGGGGAGCTGTTTTTT. It encodes CSISEGFGGYTGELFF.

This clonotype was detected ten times or more. The CDR3 sequence: CASSLGLAGGIDTQYF. CDR3 coding DNA: TGCGCCAGCAGCTTGGGGCTAGCGGGAGGGATAGATACGCAGTATTTT. The V call is TRBV5-1, the J call TRBJ2-3; TRBD2 agrees at 12 bases. The CDR3 totals 16 residues. Unmatched junction bases numbered 4, after V lost 0 bases and J lost 5 bases. The V gene's germline CDR1 is SGHRS and CDR2 YFSETQ.

This clonotype has just one count. A clone one base away is much larger, so this may be a read error. V and J are TRBV29-1 and TRBJ2-3; D remains unclear. This CDR3 is 11 amino acids long. Germline V gene sequence: CDR1 SQVTM, CDR2 ANQGSEA. CDR3 nucleotides: TGCAGTTCCGAACAGTCAGATACGCAGTATTTT. Amino acid sequence: CSSEQSDTQYF.

The chain is built from TRBV24-1 and TRBJ2-3; perhaps D is TRBD1 or TRBD2 (8 bases each). In germline, CDR1 is KGHDR, CDR2 SFDVKD. The V gene lost 3 bases and the J gene lost 2 bases, with 26 bases spanning the gap. The CDR3 spans 20 residues. CDR3 amino acids: CATSDKPRGREEPYTDTQYF. The CDR3 region has the DNA TGTGCCACCAGTGATAAACCCAGGGGGCGGGAGGAGCCCTACACAGATACGCAGTATTTT.

The chain couples TRBV5-4 to TRBJ1-2; 8 bases are a match to TRBD1. J was trimmed by 7 bases and V by 1 base; bases with no gene match: 6. CDR1 and CDR2 from the germline V gene are SGHNT and YYREEE (reference sequence). CDR3 size: 14 residues. CDR3 residues: CASSLNQGAGGYTF. The CDR3 nucleotides are TGTGCCAGCAGCTTGAATCAGGGGGCCGGTGGCTACACCTTC.

Points on this clonotype: A much larger clone differs by one base, so this may be a read error. The V gene is TRBV20-1, the J gene TRBJ2-3; TRBD1 agrees at 8 bases. Germline lookup yields CDR1 DFQATT and CDR2 SNEGSKA (reference sequence). V was pared by 5 bases and J by 4 bases, with 11 bases of the junction left unmatched. The CDR3 sequence is 15 residues long. The CDR3 nucleotides are TGCAGTGCTCCTTCAGGGGACAGGAGCGCAGATACGCAGTATTTT. Translated: CSAPSGDRSADTQYF.

V and J are TRBV5-1 and TRBJ2-5, with TRBD2 identical over 7 bases. Germline loops: CDR1 SGHRS, CDR2 YFSETQ. Trimming cost V 2 bases and J 0 bases; bases outside gene matches: 4. This CDR3 has 15 residues. In DNA form, the CDR3 reads TGCGCCAGCAGCTTTACTAGCGCTTACCAAGAGACCCAGTACTTC. This sequence encodes CASSFTSAYQETQYF. The variable domain in full, completed from reference TRBV5-1 and TRBJ2-5, reads KAGVTQTPRYLIKTRGQQVTLSCSPISGHRSVSWYQQTPGQGLQFLFEYFSETQRNKGNFPGRFSGRQFSNSRSEMNVSTLELGDSALYLCASSFTSAYQETQYFGPGTRLLVL.

This clonotype appeared many times. This chain links TRBV18 with TRBJ1-1; D unclear. Germline lookup yields CDR1 KGHSH and CDR2 LQKENI. The CDR3 sequence is 12 residues long. The ends were cut back, 1 base at V and 3 bases at J, with 3 bases in the middle. The CDR3, as DNA: TGTGCCAGCTCACCACAGGACACTGAAGCTTTCTTT. It codes for CASSPQDTEAFF.

Many counts were recorded for this clonotype. The rearrangement links TRBV24-1 to TRBJ2-1; 8 nucleotides align to TRBD1. Losses at the gene ends were 5 bases for V and 15 bases for J; bases not matched to a gene: 11. CDR3 length equals 13 residues. Germline-derived CDR1 and CDR2 are KGHDR and SFDVKD. CDR3 in DNA: TGTGCCACCAGTGGTGGATCAGGGGGCCCACGGTTCTTC. Translated, it gives CATSGGSGGPRFF.

V gene TRBV20-1 combines with J gene TRBJ2-3, with no clear D. V lost 6 bases to trimming and J lost 6 bases, with 10 bases between them. Germline CDR1 DFQATT, CDR2 SNEGSKA (reference sequence). CDR3 size: 11 residues. The CDR3 region has the DNA TGCAGTGCCCAACCTTCGGATACGCAGTATTTT. Translating it yields CSAQPSDTQYF.

A word on this clonotype: This could be a read error, since a much larger clone is one nucleotide away. This rearrangement joins TRBV19 to TRBJ1-2, with D possibly being TRBD1 (5 bases). This CDR3 contains 14 residues. Germline CDR1 reads LNHDA; CDR2 reads SQIVND (reference sequence). Trimming left V 7 bases short and J 8 bases short, with 20 bases between. CDR3 DNA: TGTGCCAGTACCAGGACAACCCCCCCACGAGGCTACACCTTC. As protein: CASTRTTPPRGYTF. Together with reference TRBV19 and TRBJ1-2, the CDR3 gives the full variable domain: DGGITQSPKYLFRKEGQNVTLSCEQNLNHDAMYWYRQDPGQGLRLIYYSQIVNDFQKGDIAEGYSVSREKKESFPLTVTSAQKNPTAFYLCASTRTTPPRGYTFGSGTRLTVV.

This clonotype was counted only a few times. The rearrangement uses TRBV18 and TRBJ2-5, with D tentatively TRBD1 (6 bases). Germline CDR1 reads KGHSH; CDR2 reads LQKENI. Trimming left V 6 bases short and J 5 bases short, with 16 bases between. This CDR3 has 14 amino acids. The CDR3 DNA reads TGTGCCAGCTCCCCATTGAGGCAGGGGGAGACCCAGTACTTC. Translated, it gives CASSPLRQGETQYF.

The sample holds many counts of this clonotype. This chain connects TRBV7-3 to TRBJ2-1, with D perhaps matching TRBD2 (6 bases). The ends were cut back, 5 bases at V and 2 bases at J, with 10 bases in the middle. The CDR3 length is 14 residues. CDR1 SGHTA and CDR2 FQGTGA come from the germline V gene. The CDR3 here is CASSPRLAYNEQFF. The CDR3 DNA is TGTGCCAGCAGCCCGAGACTAGCCTACAATGAGCAGTTCTTC.

This clonotype was found many times. The V call is TRBV18, the J call TRBJ2-3, with 12 bases lining up with TRBD1. The CDR3 loop spans 17 amino acids. Germline CDR1 KGHSH, CDR2 LQKENI. V lost 5 bases and J lost 1; bases outside the gene matches: 7. As DNA, the CDR3 is TGTGCCAGCTCAGCCGGGACAGGGGGCTCGGGCACAGATACGCAGTATTTT. It encodes CASSAGTGGSGTDTQYF.

This clonotype was observed many times. The chain has TRBV5-6 and TRBJ1-1; D gene unclear. Germline V gene lookup returns CDR1 SGHDT and CDR2 YYEEEE. Trimming shortened V by 4 bases and J by 5 bases, and 15 bases separated the two germline ends. The CDR3 spans 14 residues. CDR3 loop: CASSVSSGETEAFF. The CDR3, as DNA: TGTGCCAGCAGCGTTAGTTCCGGGGAAACTGAAGCTTTCTTT.

This clonotype is deemed medium-sized. This chain uses TRBV6-1 with TRBJ2-2; 12 nucleotides line up with TRBD2. Germline V gene sequence: CDR1 MNHNS, CDR2 SASEGT. The junction had 2 bases not matched to a gene; V was cut back by 6 bases and J by 6 bases. This CDR3 region has 14 residues. The CDR3 nucleotides read TGTGCCAGCAGGACTAGCGGGAGTGCCGGGGAGCTGTTTTTT. Amino acid sequence: CASRTSGSAGELFF.

This clonotype was seen just once. The V gene is TRBV12-3 or TRBV12-4, the J gene TRBJ1-2, with 10 bases matching TRBD1. V lost 4 bases, J lost 8 bases, and 13 bases stayed unmatched. This CDR3 has 16 amino acids. CDR3 DNA sequence: TGTGCCAGCAGTTCGCTGACAGGGGGCGAAGTCTCCGGCTACACCTTC. It yields the protein CASSSLTGGEVSGYTF.

For this clonotype: It differs at one base from a far larger clone, so likely a read error. The chain couples TRBV7-9 to TRBJ2-1, with TRBD2 matching 10 bases. The CDR3 runs to 15 residues. CDR1 and CDR2 (germline): SEHNR, FQNEAQ (reference sequence). The junction had 10 bases not matched to a gene; V was cut back by 7 bases and J by 7 bases. The CDR3: CASILSSGRGNEQFF. The CDR3 nucleotides are TGTGCCAGCATCCTATCCAGCGGGAGGGGGAATGAGCAGTTCTTC.

The table lists this clonotype with many counts. The chain uses TRBV12-5 and TRBJ1-2; possibly TRBD1 for D (6 bases). Germline values: CDR1 LGHNT, CDR2 FRNRAP. Trimming removed 1 base from V and 5 bases from J, with 14 bases in between. The CDR3 totals 15 residues. DNA of the CDR3: TGTGCTAGTGGTTTGGGGTACAGGGAACCGTATGGCTACACCTTC. Residues: CASGLGYREPYGYTF.